The rows below give T cell receptor beta chains drawn from one sample of a study of T-cell memory formation after mild COVID-19. A single record per CDR3 protein comes from TCRdb applying MiXCR to the 5' RACE reads. The sample consists of under 300,000 distinct CDR3 sequences, around a tenth of them appearing once. The source material was PBMCs or a T cell subset sorted from them (not recorded which). The receptors derive from a man in his late teens or twenties who had mild COVID-19 (a few samples of this study predate the infection). Cell type and time point are not known. The CDR3 runs from the conserved cysteine through the conserved F or W. The order of the fields is V gene, J gene, D gene, clone size, CDR3 protein, CDR3 DNA. D genes are given only for firm matches. Clone size is stated in some rows and not others, as once, few, many or a class when expanded.

v_call: TRBV5-5
j_call: TRBJ2-3
d_call: -
clone_size: many
cdr3_aa: CASSSVQGTDTQYF
cdr3_nt: TGTGCCAGCAGCTCCGTGCAGGGGACAGATACGCAGTATTTT

v_call: TRBV13
j_call: TRBJ2-3
d_call: TRBD1
clone_size: -
cdr3_aa: CASSLVPTGWADTQYF
cdr3_nt: TGTGCCAGCAGCTTAGTCCCGACAGGGTGGGCAGATACGCAGTATTTT

v_call: TRBV30
j_call: TRBJ2-2
d_call: -
clone_size: few
cdr3_aa: CAWTDRPYTGELFF
cdr3_nt: TGTGCCTGGACTGACAGGCCTTACACCGGGGAGCTGTTTTTT

v_call: TRBV5-4
j_call: TRBJ1-6
d_call: TRBD1
clone_size: many
cdr3_aa: CASSLGGTGYNSPLHF
cdr3_nt: TGTGCCAGCAGCTTGGGGGGGACAGGTTATAATTCACCCCTCCACTTT

v_call: TRBV3-1
j_call: TRBJ2-1
d_call: TRBD2
clone_size: -
cdr3_aa: CASQTSGGTGEQFF
cdr3_nt: TGTGCCAGCCAGACTAGCGGGGGAACGGGTGAGCAGTTCTTC

v_call: TRBV28
j_call: TRBJ1-3
d_call: -
clone_size: -
cdr3_aa: CASSPDHRVPAF
cdr3_nt: TGTGCCAGCAGTCCAGACCACAGGGTCCCGGCATTT

v_call: TRBV30
j_call: TRBJ2-2
d_call: -
clone_size: -
cdr3_aa: CAWSEGGAGTGELFF
cdr3_nt: TGTGCCTGGAGCGAGGGGGGGGCAGGCACCGGGGAGCTGTTTTTT

v_call: TRBV5-1
j_call: TRBJ2-7
d_call: -
clone_size: -
cdr3_aa: CASSSKSSETYEQYF
cdr3_nt: TGCGCCAGCAGCTCGAAGTCCAGTGAGACCTACGAGCAGTACTTC

v_call: TRBV3-1
j_call: TRBJ2-5
d_call: -
clone_size: -
cdr3_aa: CASSQEGRRETQYF
cdr3_nt: TGTGCCAGCAGCCAAGAGGGCAGGAGGGAGACCCAGTACTTC

v_call: TRBV5-4
j_call: TRBJ2-7
d_call: -
clone_size: -
cdr3_aa: CASSLGATEQYF
cdr3_nt: TGTGCCAGCAGCTTGGGGGCGACCGAGCAGTACTTC

v_call: TRBV11-3
j_call: TRBJ2-3
d_call: TRBD1
clone_size: -
cdr3_aa: CASSLRTGEDTQYF
cdr3_nt: TGTGCCAGCAGCTTAAGGACAGGGGAGGATACGCAGTATTTT